The 32 T cell receptor beta chains below all came from one sample that was sequenced in a study of T-cell reconstitution after alpha-beta-depleted transplantation in children (TCRdb year 2016). Library method: PCR. The sequencer was an Illumina HiSeq 2500. TCR libraries were prepared with molecular barcoding, using unique molecular identifiers to normalize TCRbeta repertoire quantification. The raw public data were reprocessed by TCRdb itself: fastp quality trimming at Q25, MiXCR clonotype calling, in-frame beta chains only. Rows are unified per CDR3 protein, each entry keeping the most common DNA and genes. The sample table records some 390,000 distinct CDR3 sequences; just over 20% of these occur just once. Clones ranked in the top ten supply approximately 3.9% of the sample. The sequenced sample was PBMCs from the stem cell graft donor, obtained from the stem cell graft. The receptors shown here come from a human donor who donated a stem cell graft to a child with acute myeloid leukemia.

In this sample, this clonotype turned up a few times. V gene TRBV10-3 combines with J gene TRBJ2-7; D unclear. This CDR3 contains 15 residues. Trimming pared 0 bases from V and 7 bases from J, leaving 16 bases between. From germline, CDR1 is ENHRY and CDR2 SYGVKD. CDR3: CAISESVGTSREQYF. In nucleotides, the CDR3 is TGTGCCATCAGTGAGTCGGTGGGTACTTCGCGAGAGCAGTACTTC.

The V gene is TRBV2, the J gene TRBJ1-1; D is unclear. Trimming took off 1 base at V and 8 bases at J, with 8 bases between the two ends. The CDR3 sequence is 12 residues long. Looked up from germline, CDR1 is SNHLY and CDR2 is FYNNEI. CDR3 sequence: CASSEEPNEAFF. DNA for the CDR3: TGTGCCAGCAGTGAAGAACCAAACGAAGCTTTCTTT.

There are a few counts of this clonotype. V gene TRBV20-1 combines with J gene TRBJ1-2; possibly TRBD1 for D (5 bases). Deletions cut 4 bases from V and 1 base from J, with 13 bases between. Germline loops: CDR1 DFQATT, CDR2 SNEGSKA (reference sequence). The CDR3 totals 14 residues. The CDR3 region has the DNA TGCAGTGCTAATCGGCAGGGCCTTAACTATGGCTACACCTTC. It is translated as CSANRQGLNYGYTF.

The chain carries TRBV7-2 and TRBJ1-2, with D possibly TRBD1 on 6 matching bases. Trimming shortened V by 1 base and J by 8 bases, and 14 bases separated the two germline ends. The CDR3 consists of 14 residues. CDR1 and CDR2 (germline): SGHTA, FQGNSA. The CDR3 DNA is TGTGCCAGCAGCTTAGTGGGGGGGCGCGAGGGCTACACCTTC. Residues: CASSLVGGREGYTF.

In its sample, this clonotype was seen many times. The J gene is TRBJ2-2, the V gene TRBV12-3 or TRBV12-4; a possible D gene is TRBD1 (5 bases). This CDR3 is built from 13 residues. The V and J ends lost 5 bases and 5 bases respectively, with 9 bases between them. Here the CDR3 reads CASSLRGTGELFF. CDR3 DNA sequence: TGTGCCAGCAGTCTAAGGGGTACCGGGGAGCTGTTTTTT.

The chain has TRBV21-1 and TRBJ1-1; TRBD1, the table's D call, was not compared with the DNA. TRBV21-1 is listed as a pseudogene. This CDR3 is 15 amino acids long. The CDR3 DNA follows: TGTGCCAGCTTGAAAGGGACAGGGAAAAACACTGAAGCTTTCTTT. Its protein product is CASLKGTGKNTEAFF.

The chain uses TRBV20-1 and TRBJ2-7; D is unresolved. There are 9 residues in the CDR3. In germline, CDR1 is DFQATT, CDR2 SNEGSKA (reference sequence). The CDR3 nucleotides are TGCTGTGATTTAATCGGCCCTTACTTC. Its protein is CCDLIGPYF.

This clonotype was observed a handful of times. V and J are TRBV28 and TRBJ2-7, with D possibly TRBD2 on 6 matching bases. This CDR3 spans 15 amino acids. V was cut by 2 bases and J by 2 bases, with 13 bases left in between. Germline V gives CDR1 MDHEN, CDR2 SYDVKM. CDR3 in amino acids: CASSLLAGTTYEQYF. CDR3 nucleotide sequence: TGTGCCAGCAGTTTACTGGCGGGAACTACCTACGAGCAGTACTTC.

This clonotype was detected a few times. V gene TRBV12-3 or TRBV12-4 combines with J gene TRBJ1-5, with 8 bases matching TRBD1. V dropped 2 bases and J dropped 9; count of bases not matched to a gene: 12. The CDR3 is 16 residues long. The CDR3 reads CASSLTTGGWGGPQHF. Here the CDR3 DNA reads TGTGCCAGCAGTTTAACTACAGGGGGGTGGGGAGGGCCCCAGCATTTT.

The chain has TRBV4-1 and TRBJ1-1; 8 bases map to TRBD1. Germline V CDR1 and CDR2: MGHRA, YSYEKL. CDR3 size: 15 residues. V lost 3 bases, J lost 8 bases, and 11 bases stayed unmatched. DNA for the CDR3: TGCGCCAGCAGCCAGAGACAGGGGCGAGGTAAAGAAGCTTTCTTT. Translation: CASSQRQGRGKEAFF.

V gene TRBV12-3 or TRBV12-4 combines with J gene TRBJ2-2; maybe TRBD1 (5 bases). The ends were cut back, 1 base at V and 8 bases at J, with 11 bases in the middle. The CDR3 is made up of 14 amino acids. The CDR3 nucleotides read TGTGCCAGCAGTTTAGAAGGGGCCTTTGGGGAGCTGTTTTTT. Translating gives CASSLEGAFGELFF.

This clonotype was seen a handful of times. This rearrangement joins TRBV7-6 to TRBJ2-2, with D perhaps assigned TRBD1 or TRBD2 (6 bases each). V lost 5 bases to trimming and J lost 4 bases, with 26 bases between them. This CDR3 contains 19 residues. Germline values: CDR1 SGHVS, CDR2 FNYEAQ. CDR3: CASSPPSGRQGSLTGELFF. The CDR3 region has the DNA TGTGCCAGCAGCCCCCCGAGTGGGAGGCAGGGGTCGCTCACCGGGGAGCTGTTTTTT.

V usage is TRBV12-3 or TRBV12-4 and J usage is TRBJ2-7; weak D call: TRBD1 (6 bases). V gave up 5 bases and J gave up 3 bases, with 14 bases separating them. CDR3 length: 14 residues. The DNA of the CDR3 is TGTGCCAGCAGTCCGAGACAGGTGAACTACGAGCAGTACTTC. Translated: CASSPRQVNYEQYF.

The J gene is TRBJ2-5, the V gene TRBV5-1; 10 nucleotides line up with TRBD1. The CDR3 runs to 16 residues. The V gene end was trimmed by 3 bases and the J gene end by 0 bases; junction bases not matched to a gene: 5. Germline-derived CDR1 and CDR2 are SGHRS and YFSETQ. CDR3 sequence: CASSSGTGDNQETQYF. The CDR3 DNA is TGCGCCAGCAGCTCTGGGACAGGGGATAACCAAGAGACCCAGTACTTC.

The chain is built from TRBV9 and TRBJ2-3; D is perhaps TRBD1 or TRBD2 (5 bases each). V was clipped by 3 bases and J by 6 bases, with 8 bases between them. Germline V gene lookup returns CDR1 SGDLS and CDR2 YYNGEE. The CDR3 extends over 12 amino acids. The CDR3 region is CASSDWGDTQYF. In DNA, the CDR3 is TGTGCCAGCAGCGATTGGGGGGATACGCAGTATTTT.

This clonotype was counted only a few times. The chain is built from TRBV5-1 and TRBJ2-7; 7 bases fit TRBD2. This CDR3 region has 15 residues. The germline CDR1 and CDR2 sequences are SGHRS and YFSETQ. V lost 2 bases to trimming and J lost 2 bases; unmatched junction nucleotides: 7. CDR3 DNA sequence: TGCGCCAGCAGCTTTTGGGGGAGGGATCCCTACGAGCAGTACTTC. This sequence encodes CASSFWGRDPYEQYF. Full variable domain (missing parts from reference TRBV5-1 and TRBJ2-7): KAGVTQTPRYLIKTRGQQVTLSCSPISGHRSVSWYQQTPGQGLQFLFEYFSETQRNKGNFPGRFSGRQFSNSRSEMNVSTLELGDSALYLCASSFWGRDPYEQYFGPGTRLTVT.

In its sample, this clonotype was seen many times. V usage is TRBV12-3 or TRBV12-4 and J usage is TRBJ1-2; D perhaps matches TRBD1 (6 bases). Deletions cut 9 bases from V and 3 bases from J, with 11 bases between. CDR3 length equals 12 residues. In DNA form, the CDR3 reads TGTGCCAGTAGGGGGGTGGACTATGGCTACACCTTC. This sequence encodes CASRGVDYGYTF.

This clonotype was picked up a small number of times. The chain has TRBV10-3 and TRBJ2-1; weak D call: TRBD1 (7 bases). Trimming cost V 0 bases and J 0 bases, with 12 bases left between them. This CDR3 has 17 residues. In germline, CDR1 is ENHRY, CDR2 SYGVKD. The CDR3 DNA reads as TGTGCCATCAGTGAGTCGAGGAGGGGGCCCTCCTACAATGAGCAGTTCTTC. This sequence encodes CAISESRRGPSYNEQFF.

In its sample, this clonotype was seen a few times. The genes are TRBV29-1 and TRBJ2-2; D remains ambiguous. This CDR3 region has 12 residues. Germline lookup yields CDR1 SQVTM and CDR2 ANQGSEA. The ends were cut back, 6 bases at V and 4 bases at J, with 9 bases in the middle. CDR3 bases: TGCAGCGTAGCAGAAAGCACCGGGGAGCTGTTTTTT. It translates to CSVAESTGELFF.

This clonotype turned up a few times. V usage is TRBV12-3 or TRBV12-4 and J usage is TRBJ2-7; tentatively, D is TRBD1 (6 bases). Trimming cost V 4 bases and J 6 bases, with 10 bases left between them. The CDR3 is 12 residues long. The CDR3 sequence: CASSSYRVEQYF. CDR3 in DNA: TGTGCCAGCAGTTCATACAGGGTCGAGCAGTACTTC.

Many counts were recorded for this clonotype. The rearrangement joins TRBV28 to TRBJ2-2; 11 positions match TRBD2. Trimming at V came to 6 bases and at J to 2 bases, leaving 2 bases not matched to a gene. Germline V gene lookup returns CDR1 MDHEN and CDR2 SYDVKM. CDR3 length: 15 amino acids. The CDR3 DNA sequence: TGTGCCAGCAGCCGACTAGCGGGAAACACCGGGGAGCTGTTTTTT. Encoded protein: CASSRLAGNTGELFF.

This chain connects TRBV28 to TRBJ2-5; TRBD1 matches at 7 bases. This CDR3 region has 12 residues. The germline gives CDR1 MDHEN, CDR2 SYDVKM. With V trimmed by 8 bases and J by 5 bases, 5 bases remained unmatched. CDR3 nucleotide sequence: TGTGCCAGCTGGAGACAGGGCGAGACCCAGTACTTC. It encodes CASWRQGETQYF.

The rearrangement links TRBV12-3 or TRBV12-4 to TRBJ1-5; D may be TRBD1 (5 bases). Trimming pared 3 bases from V and 6 bases from J, leaving 12 bases between. CDR3 length equals 14 residues. As DNA, the CDR3 is TGTGCCAGCAGTTTCCGGGGCCGAAGTCAGCCCCAGCATTTT. It codes for CASSFRGRSQPQHF.

This clonotype was seen more than once but under ten times. The CDR3 protein is CASSVATGGYTDTQYF. The DNA of the CDR3 is TGTGCCAGCAGCGTAGCTACAGGTGGATACACAGATACGCAGTATTTT. V is TRBV9 and J is TRBJ2-3, with TRBD1 as a possible D gene (5 bases). Germline assignment: CDR1 SGDLS and CDR2 YYNGEE. Trimming removed 0 bases from V and 2 bases from J, with 13 bases in between. The CDR3 consists of 16 residues.

This clonotype was detected ten times or more. The chain uses TRBV20-1 and TRBJ2-1; weak D call: TRBD2 (5 bases). The CDR3 has 13 residues. V lost 2 bases, J lost 8 bases, and 13 bases lay in between. Per the germline V gene, CDR1 is DFQATT and CDR2 is SNEGSKA (reference sequence). The CDR3 coding sequence is TGCAGTGCTAGATCGGACTTTACCGATGAGCAGTTCTTC. Amino acid sequence: CSARSDFTDEQFF.

The V gene is TRBV7-9, the J gene TRBJ2-7; the match to TRBD2 covers 7 bases. The V gene end was trimmed by 0 bases and the J gene end by 3 bases; junction bases not matched to a gene: 5. The CDR3 runs to 15 residues. Germline V CDR1 and CDR2: SEHNR, FQNEAQ (reference sequence). The CDR3 sequence: CASSLAERGNYEQYF. The CDR3 DNA sequence: TGTGCCAGCAGCTTAGCCGAGCGGGGAAACTACGAGCAGTACTTC.

This clonotype has only a few counts. The J gene is TRBJ2-1, the V gene TRBV29-1; 9 bases fit TRBD2. Germline assignment: CDR1 SQVTM and CDR2 ANQGSEA. The V gene end was trimmed by 4 bases and the J gene end by 4 bases; junction bases not matched to a gene: 5. This CDR3 spans 14 amino acids. CDR3 in DNA: TGCAGCGTTGTTCCTAGCGGGATTTACAATGAGCAGTTCTTC. Its protein is CSVVPSGIYNEQFF.

The genes are TRBV12-3 or TRBV12-4 and TRBJ1-5; 7 positions match TRBD1. This CDR3 is built from 15 residues. Unmatched junction bases numbered 0, after V lost 0 bases and J lost 1 base. CDR3 sequence reads: CASSLARGSNQPQHF. Written as DNA, the CDR3 is TGTGCCAGCAGTTTAGCCAGGGGGAGCAATCAGCCCCAGCATTTT.

This chain connects TRBV9 to TRBJ2-1; 9 bases match TRBD2. Per germline, CDR1 SGDLS and CDR2 YYNGEE. The CDR3 length is 16 residues. Trimming cost V 0 bases and J 7 bases; bases outside gene matches: 8. CDR3 protein: CASSVGREGLRNEQFF. The CDR3 nucleotides are TGTGCCAGCAGCGTAGGGCGGGAGGGCCTAAGGAATGAGCAGTTCTTC.

This clonotype appeared many times. The rearrangement joins TRBV6-1 to TRBJ1-2; unclear D gene. The CDR3 consists of 14 residues. V dropped 4 bases and J dropped 4 bases, with 13 bases sitting between them. Germline V gene data show CDR1 as MNHNS and CDR2 as SASEGT. CDR3 sequence: CASSAAHGGYGYTF. CDR3 nucleotides: TGTGCCAGCAGTGCAGCACATGGCGGCTATGGCTACACCTTC.

The chain recombines TRBV9 with TRBJ2-1; the D is unclear. The CDR3 length is 13 residues. Deletions cut 0 bases from V and 9 bases from J, with 10 bases between. CDR1 SGDLS and CDR2 YYNGEE come from the germline V gene. CDR3 nucleotides: TGTGCCAGCAGCGTAGCTAAATATAGTGAGCAGTTCTTC. Protein: CASSVAKYSEQFF.

This clonotype was seen a handful of times. V and J are TRBV29-1 and TRBJ1-1; D call uncertain. The CDR3 is 14 residues long. Germline values: CDR1 SQVTM, CDR2 ANQGSEA. Trimming stripped 0 bases from V and 5 bases from J, with 13 bases between. CDR3 region: CSVEDPNLGTEAFF. The CDR3 bases are TGCAGCGTTGAAGATCCGAACCTGGGGACTGAAGCTTTCTTT.